These 32 T cell receptor beta chains came from one sample sequenced in a study of vaccination effects on CD4 cells after COVID-19 (dated by TCRdb to 2021 to 2024). In the ViraFEST assay, PBMC were stimulated with viral peptide pools, and antigen-specific CD4+ T cell clonotypes were then identified by expansion using TCR sequencing. After around ten days of culture, CD4+ T cells were isolated with the EasySep CD4+ T cell isolation kit. Healthy vaccine recipients had no prior SARS-CoV-2 infection, confirmed by negative nucleocapsid antibodies before and after vaccination. No antigen is known for these receptors. Library generation was performed with the immunoSEQ multiplex PCR assay. The source is immuneACCESS, and TCRdb retained only in-frame sequences with V and J called. Part of the clones is not carried over; for the studies checked, unresolved V genes explain less than half of this, and the remainder is unexplained. Within this sample are some 31,000 clones, with 73% of them counted one time only. The top ten clones comprise about 27% of the sample.

This sample comprised CD4+ T cells from PBMCs cultured with HCoV-OC43 spike peptides, obtained before COVID-19 vaccination. The cell subset or site label on this specimen signifies: HCoV-OC43 spike overlapping peptide pool stimulation. The receptors stem from a human donor who received a COVID-19 vaccine.

V and J are TRBV19 and TRBJ1-5; D unclear. The CDR3 sequence is 14 residues long. Trimming shortened V by 6 bases and J by 0 bases, and 9 bases separated the two germline ends. The germline CDR1 and CDR2 sequences are LNHDA and SQIVND (reference sequence). The CDR3 spells CASRSGNSNQPQHF. CDR3 in DNA: TGTGCCAGTAGGTCCGGCAATAGCAATCAGCCCCAGCATTTT.

The J gene is TRBJ1-2, the V gene TRBV6-6, with D tentatively TRBD1 (5 bases). This CDR3 contains 15 residues. The V gene's germline CDR1 is MNHNY and CDR2 SVGAGI (reference sequence). The CDR3, as DNA: TGTGCTTCCGAGCCCGACAGTGGCCCCAGGGCTGGCTACACCTTC. This translates into CASEPDSGPRAGYTF.

The genes are TRBV4-1 and TRBJ1-5; D is undetermined. Germline V gives CDR1 MGHRA, CDR2 YSYEKL. Between the trimmed V and J ends, which lost 1 base and 0 bases, there was a span of 13 bases. CDR3 size: 17 residues. The CDR3 coding sequence is TGCGCCAGCAGCCAAGGAAACTTGGGCCGTAGCAATCAGCCCCAGCATTTT. It yields the protein CASSQGNLGRSNQPQHF.

J is TRBJ2-7 and V is TRBV10-3; TRBD2 matches at 9 bases. Germline V gene data show CDR1 as ENHRY and CDR2 as SYGVKD. There are 15 residues in the CDR3. Trimming at V came to 2 bases and at J to 3 bases, leaving 5 bases not matched to a gene. CDR3 residues: CAISEGLAGDYEQYF. CDR3 coding DNA: TGTGCCATCAGTGAGGGGTTAGCGGGAGACTACGAGCAGTACTTC.

V and J are TRBV9 and TRBJ1-3, with D perhaps matching TRBD1 (6 bases). The CDR3 covers 14 residues. The germline gives CDR1 SGDLS, CDR2 YYNGEE. Between the trimmed V and J ends, which lost 6 bases and 0 bases, there was a span of 10 bases. The DNA for the CDR3 is TGTGCCAGCAACACAGGGAACTCTGGAAACACCATATATTTT. Its protein is CASNTGNSGNTIYF. The full variable domain, with the rest looked up from reference TRBV9 and TRBJ1-3, is DSGVTQTPKHLITATGQRVTLRCSPRSGDLSVYWYQQSLDQGLQFLIQYYNGEERAKGNILERFSAQQFPDLHSELNLSSLELGDSALYFCASNTGNSGNTIYFGEGSWLTVV.

In this sample, this clone turned up once. The chain carries TRBV6-5 and TRBJ2-7, with D perhaps being TRBD1 or TRBD2 (5 bases each). The CDR3 is 13 amino acids. Germline-derived CDR1 and CDR2 are MNHEY and SVGAGI. Trimming pared 2 bases from V and 4 bases from J, leaving 9 bases between. DNA of the CDR3: TGTGCCAGCAGTTACGAGGGGTTGTACGAGCAGTACTTC. Translation: CASSYEGLYEQYF.

This clone was seen a single time. V gene TRBV3-1 (or the pseudogene TRBV3-2) combines with J gene TRBJ1-4; D remains ambiguous. The CDR3 totals 14 residues. Trimming stripped 3 bases from V and 1 base from J, with 6 bases between. Germline values: CDR1 LGHDT, CDR2 YNNKEL (reference sequence). The CDR3 DNA sequence: TGTGCCAGCAGCCACCGAGGAACTAATGAAAAACTGTTTTTT. This sequence encodes CASSHRGTNEKLFF.

This chain joins TRBV6-5 and TRBJ1-1; D is undetermined. Germline V gene lookup returns CDR1 MNHEY and CDR2 SVGAGI. The CDR3 runs 13 residues. V was cut by 6 bases and J by 4 bases, with 12 bases left in between. CDR3 protein: CASSAQVGTEAFF. The CDR3 DNA follows: TGTGCCAGCAGCGCTCAGGTCGGCACTGAAGCTTTCTTT.

The rearrangement joins TRBV6-4 to TRBJ1-1; TRBD1 aligns across 9 bases. The ends lost 2 bases at V and 4 bases at J; junction bases unmatched: 11. The CDR3 contains 17 residues. The V gene's germline CDR1 is MRHNA and CDR2 SNTAGT. CDR3 sequence (DNA): TGTGCCAGCAGTGACCCCCTGGACAGGGGTGGTAGCACTGAAGCTTTCTTT. Its protein product is CASSDPLDRGGSTEAFF.

The chain uses TRBV29-1 and TRBJ1-6, with 7 bases matching TRBD1. CDR1 SQVTM and CDR2 ANQGSEA come from the germline V gene. CDR3 length equals 14 residues. The J segment lost 10 bases and the V segment lost 3 bases, leaving 9 bases of the junction unmatched. CDR3 region: CSVDITGDGSPLHF. CDR3 sequence (DNA): TGCAGCGTTGATATAACAGGGGACGGATCACCCCTCCACTTT.

This clone came up a few times. The rearrangement joins TRBV5-1 to TRBJ2-5, with D maybe TRBD1 (5 bases). The CDR3 length is 14 residues. Germline values: CDR1 SGHRS, CDR2 YFSETQ. The V end lost 3 bases, the J end lost 1 base, and 10 bases lay between the germline ends. This CDR3 reads CASSYGAPQETQYF. For the CDR3, the DNA is TGCGCCAGCAGCTATGGGGCTCCCCAAGAGACCCAGTACTTC.

The V call is TRBV18, the J call TRBJ1-1; TRBD1 agrees at 8 bases. The CDR3 spans 14 residues. The germline gives CDR1 KGHSH, CDR2 LQKENI. Losses at the gene ends were 3 bases for V and 4 bases for J; bases not matched to a gene: 4. DNA of the CDR3: TGTGCCAGCTCACCCAGGGGGCTTGGCACTGAAGCTTTCTTT. This sequence encodes CASSPRGLGTEAFF. Supplemented by reference TRBV18 and TRBJ1-1, the full variable domain reads NAGVMQNPRHLVRRRGQEARLRCSPMKGHSHVYWYRQLPEEGLKFMVYLQKENIIDESGMPKERFSAEFPKEGPSILRIQQVVRGDSAAYFCASSPRGLGTEAFFGQGTRLTVV.

The CDR3 nucleotides are TGCGCCAGCAGCTTGATGATAGGACAGACCTATGGCTACACCTTC. Protein product: CASSLMIGQTYGYTF. The chain has TRBV5-1 and TRBJ1-2, with a tentative D call TRBD1 (6 bases). The germline CDR1 and CDR2 sequences are SGHRS and YFSETQ. The V end lost 1 base, the J end lost 4 bases, and 14 bases lay between the germline ends. The CDR3 totals 15 residues.

This rearrangement joins TRBV6-5 to TRBJ1-2; D unresolved. V lost 6 bases to trimming and J lost 2 bases, with 10 bases between them. The CDR3 is made up of 13 amino acids. Germline values: CDR1 MNHEY, CDR2 SVGAGI. The CDR3 here is CASRGGGNYGYTF. CDR3 coding DNA: TGTGCCAGCAGGGGTGGAGGGAACTATGGCTACACCTTC.

The chain carries TRBV2 and TRBJ2-1; 10 bases fit TRBD1. CDR3 size: 13 residues. Unmatched junction bases numbered 0, after V lost 4 bases and J lost 6 bases. Germline lookup yields CDR1 SNHLY and CDR2 FYNNEI. In DNA, the CDR3 is TGTGCCAGCAGTGGACAGGGGGCCAATGAGCAGTTCTTC. Encoded protein: CASSGQGANEQFF. The complete variable domain, with remaining parts taken from reference TRBV2 and TRBJ2-1, reads EPEVTQTPSHQVTQMGQEVILRCVPISNHLYFYWYRQILGQKVEFLVSFYNNEISEKSEIFDDQFSVERPDGSNFTLKIRSTKLEDSAMYFCASSGQGANEQFFGPGTRLTVL.

The V and J genes are TRBV28 and TRBJ2-1; TRBD1 might be the D (6 bases). Germline V gene lookup returns CDR1 MDHEN and CDR2 SYDVKM. This CDR3 comprises 14 residues. V was pared by 5 bases and J by 5 bases, with 13 bases between. In DNA form, the CDR3 reads TGTGCCAGCAGTCCACAGGGACGGGACAATGAGCAGTTCTTC. Protein: CASSPQGRDNEQFF.

By share of the sample, this clone is medium-sized (0.01 to 0.1%). This rearrangement joins TRBV6-1 to TRBJ1-2; 9 nucleotides line up with TRBD1. From germline, CDR1 is MNHNS and CDR2 SASEGT. This CDR3 is built from 14 residues. The V segment lost 2 bases and the J segment 5 bases; nucleotides outside the gene matches: 3. The CDR3 region has the DNA TGTGCCAGCAGTGAACTCGGGACAGGGTATGGCTACACCTTC. This sequence encodes CASSELGTGYGYTF.

The J gene is TRBJ2-2, the V gene TRBV14; tentative D call: TRBD1 (5 bases). The CDR3 runs 15 residues. With 1 base removed from V and 6 bases from J, the gap between germline ends came to 12 bases. Per germline, CDR1 SGHDN and CDR2 FVKESK. DNA of the CDR3: TGTGCCAGCAGCCAAGGAGAAGGGGTAGCCGGGGAGCTGTTTTTT. This codes for CASSQGEGVAGELFF.

The chain is built from TRBV15 and TRBJ2-5, with 12 positions matching TRBD2. V lost 0 bases and J lost 2; bases outside the gene matches: 10. CDR3 length equals 19 residues. Germline V gene data show CDR1 as LNHNV and CDR2 as YYDKDF (reference sequence). The chain's CDR3 is CATSRDRLAGGGVQETQYF. The CDR3 region has the DNA TGTGCCACCAGCAGAGATCGTCTAGCGGGAGGGGGGGTACAAGAGACCCAGTACTTC.

This clone showed up just once. The gene calls are TRBV23-1 and TRBJ1-4; D uncertain. TRBV23-1 carries the ORF label, with uncertain function. This CDR3 is 14 amino acids long. V lost 0 bases, J lost 4 bases, and 6 bases lay in between. The CDR3 DNA sequence: TGCGCCAGCAGTCAATCGAAGGATAATGAAAAACTGTTTTTT. This gives the protein CASSQSKDNEKLFF.

Concerning this clone itself: Other DNA sequences in the same sample also yield this CDR3. This chain joins TRBV11-1 and TRBJ2-1; D is tentatively TRBD1 or TRBD2 (5 bases each). The CDR3 length is 16 residues. V was shortened by 5 bases and J by 1 base, with 15 bases between the two germline ends. In germline, CDR1 is SGHAT, CDR2 FQDESV (reference sequence). CDR3 sequence (DNA): TGTGCCAGCAGCCCCCCCGGGGCAGTGTCCTACAATGAGCAGTTCTTC. Its protein product is CASSPPGAVSYNEQFF. Supplemented by reference TRBV11-1 and TRBJ2-1, the full variable domain reads EAEVAQSPRYKITEKSQAVAFWCDPISGHATLYWYRQILGQGPELLVQFQDESVVDDSQLPKDRFSAERLKGVDSTLKIQPAELGDSAMYLCASSPPGAVSYNEQFFGPGTRLTVL.

This clone has a single count. This chain links TRBV3-1 (or the pseudogene TRBV3-2) with TRBJ2-2; weak D call: TRBD2 (6 bases). From germline, CDR1 is LGHDT and CDR2 YNNKEL (reference sequence). The V end lost 1 base, the J end lost 4 bases, and 10 bases lay between the germline ends. This CDR3 region has 15 residues. The CDR3 nucleotides read TGTGCCAGCAGCCAAGGACTAGTAGGCACCGGGGAGCTGTTTTTT. Translating gives CASSQGLVGTGELFF.

This chain connects TRBV6-5 to TRBJ1-1, with unresolved D. Trimming removed 7 bases from V and 10 bases from J, with 16 bases in between. CDR1 MNHEY and CDR2 SVGAGI come from the germline V gene. The CDR3 extends over 12 amino acids. CDR3 loop: CASITDVGVAFF. CDR3 bases: TGTGCCAGCATCACGGATGTGGGCGTAGCTTTCTTT.

The chain uses TRBV10-3 and TRBJ1-4, with 8 bases identical to TRBD1. Germline V gives CDR1 ENHRY, CDR2 SYGVKD. The V gene end was trimmed by 6 bases and the J gene end by 5 bases; junction bases not matched to a gene: 8. The CDR3 is 15 amino acids. The CDR3 nucleotides read TGTGCCATCAGGGGTGGACAGGGCCTCAATGAAAAACTGTTTTTT. Translating gives CAIRGGQGLNEKLFF.

The chain is built from TRBV5-4 and TRBJ2-5; D may match TRBD1 or TRBD2 (5 bases each). CDR1 and CDR2 (germline): SGHNT, YYREEE (reference sequence). The CDR3 contains 15 residues. V was trimmed by 0 bases and J by 1 base, leaving 10 bases between them. The CDR3 region has the DNA TGTGCCAGCAGCTTGGACTGGGGGACCCAAGAGACCCAGTACTTC. Its translation is CASSLDWGTQETQYF.

The gene calls are TRBV12-5 and TRBJ1-2; D gene ambiguous. Germline CDR1 is LGHNT and CDR2 is FRNRAP. There are 14 residues in the CDR3. V lost 5 bases and J lost 0, with 10 bases in between. The CDR3 DNA follows: TGTGCTAGTGGTCGGACCATCGCTAACTATGGCTACACCTTC. Translated: CASGRTIANYGYTF.

V gene TRBV10-3 combines with J gene TRBJ2-3; no definite D call. The CDR3 is 14 residues long. V was clipped by 3 bases and J by 5 bases, with 12 bases between them. CDR1 ENHRY and CDR2 SYGVKD come from the germline V gene. CDR3 in DNA: TGTGCCATCAGTGATCCTCCCACGGGAGATACGCAGTATTTT. Encoded protein: CAISDPPTGDTQYF.

This clone was seen more than once but under ten times. The chain employs TRBV29-1 and TRBJ2-2; D is uncertain. V was pared by 5 bases and J by 5 bases, with 6 bases between. Germline V gene data show CDR1 as SQVTM and CDR2 as ANQGSEA. This CDR3 spans 11 amino acids. The CDR3 DNA follows: TGCAGCGTTTCTTTTACCGGGGAGCTGTTTTTT. Translated: CSVSFTGELFF.

This clone was counted many times. The J gene is TRBJ2-3, the V gene TRBV6-2 or TRBV6-3, with 9 bases that match TRBD2. This CDR3 contains 15 residues. With 2 bases clipped from V and 3 bases from J, the junction kept 3 bases outside the gene matches. Germline V lookup: CDR1 MNHEY, CDR2 SVGEGT. The CDR3 bases are TGTGCCAGCAGTTACCTAGCGGGGATAACAGATACGCAGTATTTT. It encodes CASSYLAGITDTQYF.

The genes are TRBV5-8 and TRBJ2-7, with D maybe TRBD1 (6 bases). This CDR3 is 15 amino acids long. V lost 2 bases and J lost 6, with 18 bases in between. Germline V gene lookup returns CDR1 SGHTS and CDR2 YDEGEE. For the CDR3, the DNA is TGTGCCAGCAGCTTCGAGTCACAGGGAACGGGCGAGCAGTACTTC. Translated, it gives CASSFESQGTGEQYF.

This sequence joins TRBV25-1 and TRBJ1-2, with D tentatively TRBD1 (5 bases). The ends were cut back, 2 bases at V and 4 bases at J, with 11 bases in the middle. CDR1 and CDR2 from the germline V gene are MGHDK and SYGVNS. The CDR3 covers 14 residues. The CDR3 DNA reads TGTGCCAGCAGTGAACTCGACAGAGCCTATGGCTACACCTTC. Protein sequence: CASSELDRAYGYTF.

The chain is built from TRBV30 and TRBJ1-2, with a possible D match to TRBD1 (5 bases). CDR1 is GTSNPN, CDR2 SVGIG, per germline (reference sequence). The V and J ends lost 5 bases and 8 bases respectively, with 18 bases between them. The CDR3 has 13 amino acids. The DNA for the CDR3 is TGTGCCTGGTCCCGGGACCGCCCCCGGGGCTACACCTTC. This translates into CAWSRDRPRGYTF.